A selection of T cell receptor beta chains follows, all from one sample in a study of OX40 agonist ivuxolimab in advanced cancers. Produced via immunoSEQ multiplex PCR; TCRdb's table is partial and in-frame only. The sample comprises tens of thousands of clones, 77% of which are singletons, and 1.5% to 2% rests with the top ten. This material consisted of CD4+ or CD8+ T cells sorted from blood, taken in a trial of the OX40 agonist ivuxolimab. The receptor source for this set is an adult with an advanced solid tumor such as melanoma, head and neck, liver or kidney cancer. CDR3s include the opening cysteine and the closing phenylalanine or tryptophan. The D gene is left open where the match is weak. Clone size, where shown, is once, few, many, or a class for clones that have expanded.

size | J | D | V | CDR3 | DNA
NA | TRBJ2-1 | NA | TRBV2 | CASSKQIAYNEQFF | TGTGCCAGCAGTAAACAGATTGCCTACAATGAGCAGTTCTTC
NA | TRBJ1-2 | NA | TRBV10-2 | CASSEGQATTNYGYTF | TGCGCCAGCAGTGAGGGGCAGGCAACCACTAACTATGGCTACACCTTC
NA | TRBJ2-3 | NA | TRBV29-1 | CSVDTTSTDTQYF | TGCAGCGTTGACACTACTAGCACAGATACGCAGTATTTT
NA | TRBJ2-1 | NA | TRBV5-6 | CASSQRDNEQFF | TGTGCCAGCAGCCAGCGAGACAATGAGCAGTTCTTC
NA | TRBJ1-1 | NA | TRBV2 | CASSEGGSAFF | TGTGCCAGCAGTGAGGGGGGTTCAGCTTTCTTT
NA | TRBJ2-7 | NA | TRBV29-1 | CSVAGVGGLYEQYF | TGCAGCGTTGCAGGGGTGGGGGGACTCTACGAGCAGTACTTC
once | TRBJ2-1 | NA | TRBV19 | CASSIVPSLSEQFF | TGTGCCAGTAGTATAGTCCCTAGCCTTAGTGAGCAGTTCTTC
NA | TRBJ2-1 | TRBD2 | TRBV6-1 | CASRSGSSDNEQFF | TGTGCCAGCAGAAGCGGGAGTTCGGACAATGAGCAGTTCTTC
NA | TRBJ1-4 | NA | TRBV4-1 | CASSQLQGGEKLFF | TGCGCCAGCAGCCAACTCCAGGGAGGTGAAAAACTGTTTTTT
NA | TRBJ1-2 | TRBD1 | TRBV6-1 | CASSLQGALNYGYTF | TGTGCCAGCAGTCTACAGGGGGCTCTTAACTATGGCTACACCTTC
NA | TRBJ2-5 | TRBD2 | TRBV4-1 | CASSRGLAGPQETQYF | TGCGCCAGCAGCCGAGGACTAGCGGGACCTCAAGAGACCCAGTACTTC
NA | TRBJ2-1 | TRBD2 | TRBV11-3 | CASSLVGLAPYEQFF | TGTGCCAGCAGCTTAGTAGGACTAGCACCTTATGAGCAGTTCTTC
NA | TRBJ1-2 | NA | TRBV6-5 | CASRRSRDGYGYTF | TGTGCCAGCAGACGATCCCGGGACGGTTATGGCTACACCTTC
few | TRBJ1-5 | NA | TRBV7-9 | CASSPSGGGNQPQHF | TGTGCCAGCAGCCCTAGTGGGGGGGGGAATCAGCCCCAGCATTTT
NA | TRBJ1-3 | NA | TRBV6-5 | CASSYRLRDTIYF | TGTGCCAGCAGCTACAGGCTCCGGGACACCATATATTTT
NA | TRBJ2-1 | TRBD2 | TRBV4-2 | CASSQGTSGGPSYNEQFF | TGTGCCAGCAGCCAAGGGACTAGCGGGGGCCCTAGCTACAATGAGCAGTTCTTC
NA | TRBJ2-6 | NA | TRBV2 | CASSYRSSGANVLTF | TGTGCCAGCAGTTATCGGAGCTCTGGGGCCAACGTCCTGACTTTC
NA | TRBJ2-2 | NA | TRBV7-6 | CASSSTGTWNTGELFF | TGTGCCAGCAGTTCAACCGGGACTTGGAACACCGGGGAGCTGTTTTTT
NA | TRBJ2-6 | NA | TRBV5-7 | CASSLGAGPIGANVLTF | TGTGCCAGCAGCTTGGGTGCAGGTCCCATTGGGGCCAACGTCCTGACTTTC
NA | TRBJ2-6 | TRBD1 | TRBV7-8 | CASSMHRDRVSGANVLTF | TGTGCCAGCAGCATGCACCGGGACAGGGTTTCTGGGGCCAACGTCCTGACTTTC
NA | TRBJ2-1 | TRBD2 | TRBV7-3 | CASSFLAGRYNEQFF | TGTGCCAGCAGCTTTTTAGCGGGGCGCTACAATGAGCAGTTCTTC
once | TRBJ2-1 | TRBD1 | TRBV10-3 | CAIRAPGGYEQFF | TGTGCCATCAGAGCACCAGGGGGCTATGAGCAGTTCTTC
NA | TRBJ2-7 | NA | TRBV30 | CAWSDWGFGSNEQYF | TGTGCCTGGAGTGACTGGGGATTCGGGTCCAACGAGCAGTACTTC
NA | TRBJ2-7 | NA | TRBV18 | CASSPPNTMGVHEQYF | TGTGCCAGCTCACCACCGAACACCATGGGCGTCCACGAGCAGTACTTC
NA | TRBJ2-7 | TRBD1 | TRBV7-9 | CASSQRQGAYEQYF | TGTGCCAGCAGCCAAAGACAGGGGGCTTACGAGCAGTACTTC
NA | TRBJ1-1 | TRBD1 | TRBV6-5 | CASKGYRGTEAFF | TGTGCCAGCAAGGGATACAGGGGAACTGAAGCTTTCTTT
NA | TRBJ2-7 | NA | TRBV11-2 | CASSLSLANEQYF | TGTGCCAGCAGCTTATCGCTGGCGAACGAGCAGTACTTC
NA | TRBJ2-5 | NA | TRBV2 | CASSVFQETQYF | TGTGCCAGCAGTGTTTTCCAAGAGACCCAGTACTTC
NA | TRBJ2-7 | TRBD2 | TRBV7-8 | CASSPLRVSGRASYEQYF | TGTGCCAGCAGCCCCCTAAGGGTTAGCGGGAGGGCCTCCTACGAGCAGTACTTC
NA | TRBJ1-1 | TRBD1 | TRBV5-1 | CASREGQGHTEAFF | TGCGCCAGCAGGGAGGGACAGGGGCACACTGAAGCTTTCTTT
NA | TRBJ2-2 | NA | TRBV27 | CASSLDRGELFF | TGTGCCAGCAGTTTAGATCGTGGGGAGCTGTTTTTT
NA | TRBJ2-1 | TRBD2 | TRBV10-3 | CAIRGGVLNEQFF | TGTGCCATCAGGGGGGGGGTACTAAATGAGCAGTTCTTC
NA | TRBJ1-2 | NA | TRBV5-1 | CASRPDIVRDGYTF | TGCGCCAGTAGACCCGACATAGTTCGGGATGGCTACACCTTC
NA | TRBJ1-2 | NA | TRBV5-1 | CASSFGQYIYGYTF | TGCGCCAGCAGCTTCGGGCAGTACATCTATGGCTACACCTTC
once | TRBJ1-5 | TRBD1 | TRBV7-7 | CARGVGGTGRYSNQPQHF | TGTGCTAGAGGTGTCGGCGGGACAGGGAGATATAGCAATCAGCCCCAGCATTTT
NA | TRBJ2-7 | TRBD2 | TRBV30 | CAWKPPGLVVYEQYF | TGTGCCTGGAAACCCCCGGGACTAGTCGTTTACGAGCAGTACTTC
NA | TRBJ2-1 | NA | TRBV10-3 | CAISESRGPQFF | TGTGCCATCAGTGAGTCTAGGGGCCCTCAGTTCTTC
NA | TRBJ2-7 | NA | TRBV7-6 | CASSPQGSGEQYF | TGTGCCAGCAGCCCGCAGGGGTCCGGCGAGCAGTACTTC
few | TRBJ1-2 | TRBD1 | TRBV30 | CAWRRSGGSYGYTF | TGTGCCTGGAGAAGGTCAGGGGGGAGCTATGGCTACACCTTC
NA | TRBJ2-3 | TRBD2 | TRBV10-3 | CAISIGTSLETDTQYF | TGTGCCATCAGTATTGGGACTAGTTTAGAGACAGATACGCAGTATTTT
NA | TRBJ2-2 | TRBD2 | TRBV7-8 | CASSWGLAANTGELFF | TGTGCCAGCAGCTGGGGACTAGCGGCGAACACCGGGGAGCTGTTTTTT
NA | TRBJ1-2 | NA | TRBV30 | CAWRGSSYGYTF | TGTGCCTGGAGGGGGAGTAGCTATGGCTACACCTTC
NA | TRBJ1-2 | NA | TRBV2 | CASKNRVVGYGYTF | TGTGCCAGCAAAAACAGGGTCGTGGGCTATGGCTACACCTTC
NA | TRBJ2-7 | TRBD1 | TRBV7-2 | CASSLRPGGYEQYF | TGTGCCAGCAGCTTAAGACCAGGGGGCTACGAGCAGTACTTC
NA | TRBJ2-7 | NA | TRBV7-9 | CASSPQDEQYF | TGTGCCAGCAGCCCGCAGGACGAGCAGTACTTC
NA | TRBJ2-2 | TRBD1 | TRBV18 | CASSPPQGANTGELFF | TGTGCCAGCTCACCACCACAGGGGGCGAACACCGGGGAGCTGTTTTTT
NA | TRBJ1-5 | NA | TRBV30 | CAWSAGTNQPQHF | TGTGCCTGGAGTGCAGGGACCAATCAGCCCCAGCATTTT
NA | TRBJ2-5 | TRBD1 | TRBV5-6 | CASSLVGQGAETQYF | TGTGCCAGCAGCTTGGTGGGACAGGGGGCTGAGACCCAGTACTTC
NA | TRBJ2-1 | TRBD2 | TRBV9 | CASSPRGGLNIEQFF | TGTGCCAGCAGCCCGCGGGGGGGTCTTAATATTGAGCAGTTCTTC
NA | TRBJ2-1 | NA | TRBV10-2 | CASSTSGVPEQFF | TGCGCCAGCAGTACCTCGGGGGTACCTGAGCAGTTCTTC